A selection of T cell receptor beta chains follows, all from one sample in a study of T-cell reconstitution after alpha-beta-depleted transplantation in children. TCRdb fed the PCR reads into MiXCR, producing one record per CDR3 protein. This sample has more than 200,000 distinct CDR3 sequences, with approximately 17% found just once. The sample here was PBMCs, mostly from graft donor cells, taken 360 days after TCRalphabeta/CD19-depleted stem cell transplant. These receptors all stem from a male patient aged 2 to 10 who had a stem cell transplant for acute lymphoblastic leukemia, so the T cells may come from the graft donor. Both conserved end residues are part of each CDR3. A D gene is named only where the DNA matches it firmly. Clone size is stated in some rows and not others, as once, few, many or a class when expanded.

>TRBD2|TRBV12-3/TRBV12-4|many|TRBJ2-3
TGTGCCAGCAGTTTAGGGAACAGCGGGGGGGATTTAGATACGCAGTATTTT
CASSLGNSGGDLDTQYF
>TRBD2|TRBV12-3/TRBV12-4|few|TRBJ2-7
TGTGCCAGCCTACTAGCGGGAGGCCCCTACGAGCAGTACTTC
CASLLAGGPYEQYF
>NA|TRBV12-3/TRBV12-4|NA|TRBJ2-6
TGTGCCAGCAGTTTAGAGGGTCAGGGAAGGGCTGGGGCCAACGTCCTGACTTTC
CASSLEGQGRAGANVLTF
>NA|TRBV7-9|many|TRBJ1-1
TGTGCCAGCAGCCCGGACAGTCCGACTGAAGCTTTCTTT
CASSPDSPTEAFF
>TRBD2|TRBV10-1|NA|TRBJ2-5
TGCGCCAGCAGTGAGTCGGGGACTACGAGTTGGGAGACCCAGTACTTC
CASSESGTTSWETQYF
>NA|TRBV7-8|NA|TRBJ2-3
TGTGCCAGCAGCGATGCAGGGGCGGGGACGCAGTATTTT
CASSDAGAGTQYF
>NA|TRBV7-9|few|TRBJ2-3
TGTGCCAGCAGCTTAGGAAGGACCCGGGGCACAGATACGCAGTATTTT
CASSLGRTRGTDTQYF
>NA|TRBV7-2|NA|TRBJ2-7
TGTGCCAGCAGCTTACACCATGGGCCCTCCTACGAGCAGTACTTC
CASSLHHGPSYEQYF
>NA|TRBV5-1|few|TRBJ1-5
TGTGCCAGCAGCCCGGGGCAGGGAGGCAATCAGCCCCAGCATTTT
CASSPGQGGNQPQHF
>NA|TRBV7-8|few|TRBJ1-1
TGTGCCAGCAGCTTAGTACAGGCCAAGAACACTGAAGCTTTCTTT
CASSLVQAKNTEAFF
>NA|TRBV12-3/TRBV12-4|NA|TRBJ2-2
TGTGCCAGCACCCCCCACCCCGGGGGCAACACCGGGGAGCTGTTTTTT
CASTPHPGGNTGELFF
>TRBD1|TRBV5-1|NA|TRBJ1-1
TGCGCCAGCAGCTTGGCTCCTACAGGGGTGAACACTGAAGCTTTCTTT
CASSLAPTGVNTEAFF
>TRBD2|TRBV10-3|many|TRBJ2-5
TGTGCCATCAGCACTAGCGGGGCATACCAAGAGACCCAGTACTTC
CAISTSGAYQETQYF
>TRBD1|TRBV10-3|many|TRBJ2-1
TGTGCCATCAGTGAGTCGCGGGGCAGGGGGCCCGGCTCCTACAATGAGCAGTTCTTC
CAISESRGRGPGSYNEQFF
>NA|TRBV7-9|many|TRBJ1-1
TGTGCCAGCAGCTTAGTGTCCCCGGGCACTGAAGCTTTCTTT
CASSLVSPGTEAFF
>TRBD1|TRBV7-2|NA|TRBJ2-7
TGTGCCAGCAGCTTAGTGGGACAGGGGGCGCTTTACGAGCAGTACTTC
CASSLVGQGALYEQYF
>NA|TRBV6-5|NA|TRBJ1-1
TGTGCCAGCAGTTACGGCCAGGGAACCACTGAAGCTTTCTTT
CASSYGQGTTEAFF
>TRBD2|TRBV5-6|many|TRBJ2-1
TGTGCCAGCAGCTTGGCTGCTAGCGGGGGGTATGAGCAGTTCTTC
CASSLAASGGYEQFF
>NA|TRBV12-3/TRBV12-4|NA|TRBJ2-1
TGTGCCAGCACCCGGGGTTTCGGGGACAATGAGCAGTTCTTC
CASTRGFGDNEQFF
>TRBD1|TRBV12-3/TRBV12-4|medium-sized|TRBJ1-2
TGTGCCAGCAGTAGGAGCGGGACAGCATACGGCTACACCTTC
CASSRSGTAYGYTF
>NA|TRBV6-5|many|TRBJ1-3
TGTGCCAGCAGTTACTCTTTCGCCTTTTTCTCTGGAAACACCATATATTTT
CASSYSFAFFSGNTIYF
>NA|TRBV15|few|TRBJ2-7
TGTGCCACCAGCAGAGAGGGACGGCAAGGCGAGCAGTACTTC
CATSREGRQGEQYF
>NA|TRBV24-1|few|TRBJ2-7
TGTGCCACCCAGAACCCTCCCGAGCAGTACTTC
CATQNPPEQYF
>TRBD1|TRBV4-3|few|TRBJ2-3
TGCGCCAGCAGCCAACCGGGACAGGGAACAGATACGCAGTATTTT
CASSQPGQGTDTQYF
>TRBD1|TRBV28|NA|TRBJ1-1
TGTGCCAGCAGTTACGGACAGGGAAACACTGAAGCTTTCTTT
CASSYGQGNTEAFF
>NA|TRBV12-3/TRBV12-4|few|TRBJ1-3
TGTGCCAATCAGGGAATCGGGAGGAACACCATATATTTT
CANQGIGRNTIYF
>NA|TRBV6-6|few|TRBJ2-7
TGTGCCAGCAGTTACTCGGCCGAGCAGTACTTC
CASSYSAEQYF
>TRBD2|TRBV5-1|NA|TRBJ2-7
TGCGCCAGTCGACTAGCGGGGGGCTACGAGCAGTACTTC
CASRLAGGYEQYF
>NA|TRBV12-3/TRBV12-4|NA|TRBJ2-2
TGTGCCAGCAGTTTACGGCTGTGGGTCGGGGAGCTGTTTTTT
CASSLRLWVGELFF
>TRBD1|TRBV29-1|NA|TRBJ2-3
TGCAGCGTTGAAGGGACCAGGACAGGGAGTACAGATACGCAGTATTTT
CSVEGTRTGSTDTQYF
>NA|TRBV4-1|NA|TRBJ2-5
TGCGCCAGCAGCCAAGATTTACTACAAGAGACCCAGTACTTC
CASSQDLLQETQYF
>NA|TRBV6-2/TRBV6-3|few|TRBJ2-3
TGTGCCAGCAGGGACTCCACAGATACGCAGTATTTT
CASRDSTDTQYF
>NA|TRBV27|many|TRBJ1-6
TGTGCCAGCAAGAGCGCCTTGGGGGGTCCCCTCCACTTT
CASKSALGGPLHF
>NA|TRBV12-3/TRBV12-4|few|TRBJ1-1
TGTGCCAGCAGTTACCTACAGACGAACACTGAAGCTTTCTTT
CASSYLQTNTEAFF
>NA|TRBV20-1|NA|TRBJ2-1
TGCAGTGCCGCTCGAGGGGGTATCTACAATGAGCAGTTCTTC
CSAARGGIYNEQFF
>TRBD1|TRBV20-1|NA|TRBJ2-7
TGCAGTACCGGGACAGGGAGGTACGAGCAGTACTTC
CSTGTGRYEQYF
>NA|TRBV19|few|TRBJ1-2
TGTGCCACCAGGACCATAGAGGCTAACTATGGCTACACCTTC
CATRTIEANYGYTF
>TRBD1|TRBV20-1|NA|TRBJ2-7
TGCAGTGCTATGCACAGGGGCTCCTACGAGCAGTACTTC
CSAMHRGSYEQYF
>NA|TRBV3-1|NA|TRBJ2-1
TGTGCCAGCAGCCAAGAGGGGGGGGCTTCCTACAATGAGCAGTTCTTC
CASSQEGGASYNEQFF
>TRBD1|TRBV5-1|NA|TRBJ2-7
TGCGCCAGCAGTCGGGACAGGGGAGCCTACGAGCAGTACTTC
CASSRDRGAYEQYF
>NA|TRBV12-5|few|TRBJ1-3
TGTGCTAGTGGCGTGGACCGGAACACCATATATTTT
CASGVDRNTIYF
>NA|TRBV12-3/TRBV12-4|few|TRBJ1-1
TGTGCCAGCAGTTCCCCGGCGGGGGCTGCTTTCTTT
CASSSPAGAAFF
>TRBD1|TRBV27|NA|TRBJ1-1
TGTGCCAGCAGTACAATACAGGGGATGAACACTGAAGCTTTCTTT
CASSTIQGMNTEAFF
>NA|TRBV5-1|few|TRBJ2-7
TGCGCCAGCAGCCCATCCAGTCCCTACGAGCAGTACTTC
CASSPSSPYEQYF
>NA|TRBV12-3/TRBV12-4|many|TRBJ1-2
TGTGCCAGCAGTGGACCCCCTTCGAGCTATGGCTACACCTTC
CASSGPPSSYGYTF
>TRBD2|TRBV6-2/TRBV6-3|NA|TRBJ2-1
TGTGCCAGCAGAAGGACTAGCGGGGGTATAAGCTCCTACAATGAGCAGTTCTTC
CASRRTSGGISSYNEQFF
>NA|TRBV20-1|few|TRBJ1-5
TGCAGTGTGGGCGGGGGCCTCAATCAGCCCCAGCATTTT
CSVGGGLNQPQHF
>NA|TRBV6-4|many|TRBJ2-7
TGTGCCAGCACGCTGTTTTACGAGCAGTACTTC
CASTLFYEQYF
>NA|TRBV27|few|TRBJ2-1
TGTGCCAGCAGTTTATCTGACGTGAGGGCCCGCTCCTACAATGAGCAGTTCTTC
CASSLSDVRARSYNEQFF
>TRBD2|TRBV5-6|few|TRBJ2-3
TGTGCCAGCAGCTTGAAGCGGGGGGGCCGGTCCACAGATACGCAGTATTTT
CASSLKRGGRSTDTQYF
>NA|TRBV7-2|NA|TRBJ2-5
TGTGCCAGCAGCTTTATCGGAGAGACCCAGTACTTC
CASSFIGETQYF
>NA|TRBV5-1|NA|TRBJ2-1
TGCGCCAGCAGCTTCCCTCCCGGGGGAAGCTCCTACAATGAGCAGTTCTTC
CASSFPPGGSSYNEQFF